Reported below is one T cell receptor beta chain. This entry belongs to a study of cytomegalovirus exposure and HLA in healthy donors. The study ran its PCR with 60 Vbeta and 13 Jbeta primers. Method: immunoSEQ multiplex PCR; TCRdb's copy keeps in-frame clones and lacks some. The sample includes 90,000 to 150,000 clones, roughly 70% of them seen just once. The germline V gene encodes CDR1 MRHNA and CDR2 SNTAGT. V was clipped by 3 bases and J by 6 bases, with 9 bases between them. The CDR3 totals 13 residues. The origin of this receptor is a woman in her 40s in good health and CMV-seropositive. The sequenced sample was PBMCs. The rearrangement joins TRBV6-4 to TRBJ2-1; D may be TRBD2 (6 bases). The CDR3 nucleotides read TGTGCCAGCAGTGAAGGAGGGTTCAATGAGCAGTTCTTC. This sequence encodes CASSEGGFNEQFF.